What follows are 22 T cell receptor beta chains derived from one specimen sequenced in a study of blood T cells in healthy people across ages. A sample-barcoded 5' primer and a J-beta primer mix were used in a second PCR of about 7 to 12 cycles. Each CDR3 protein is one row after TCRdb ran MiXCR on the 5' RACE reads. The data show 790,000 or so distinct CDR3 sequences, more than 55% seen once. The sample taken for sequencing was blood. The receptors derive from a man aged 40-55 years in good health.

The chain has TRBV5-1 and TRBJ2-3, with D hard to call. Trimming pared 2 bases from V and 6 bases from J, leaving 16 bases between. The length of the CDR3 is 15 residues. The germline V gene has CDR1 SGHRS and CDR2 YFSETQ. This CDR3 reads CASSFGSPSRDTQYF. As DNA, the CDR3 is TGCGCCAGCAGCTTTGGTAGTCCCTCACGGGATACGCAGTATTTT.

There are many counts of this clonotype. The chain employs TRBV27 and TRBJ2-7, with a weak D call TRBD2 (5 bases). The CDR3 loop spans 11 amino acids. Trimming left V 5 bases short and J 3 bases short, with 5 bases between. CDR1 and CDR2 from the germline V gene are MNHEY and SMNVEV (reference sequence). The CDR3 nucleotides are TGTGCCAGCAGTGAGGGCTACGAGCAGTACTTC. It translates to CASSEGYEQYF.

This clonotype was found a few times. The CDR3 DNA is TGCAGTGCTTCGGACAGGGGGGTAATTAGTGAGCAGTTCTTC. This codes for CSASDRGVISEQFF. This sequence joins TRBV20-1 and TRBJ2-1, with 10 bases fitting TRBD1. The CDR3 consists of 14 residues. The germline CDR1 and CDR2 sequences are DFQATT and SNEGSKA (reference sequence). J lost 9 bases, V lost 5 bases, and 10 bases had no gene match.

The rearrangement joins TRBV19 to TRBJ1-4, with unresolved D. The CDR3 extends over 14 amino acids. CDR1 is LNHDA and CDR2 is SQIVND in the germline V gene (reference sequence). Trimming stripped 9 bases from V and 0 bases from J, with 11 bases between. The CDR3 bases are TGTGCCAGCAAGGTACAGTCAACTAATGAAAAACTGTTTTTT. It yields the protein CASKVQSTNEKLFF. Filled out from reference TRBV19 and TRBJ1-4, the complete variable domain reads DGGITQSPKYLFRKEGQNVTLSCEQNLNHDAMYWYRQDPGQGLRLIYYSQIVNDFQKGDIAEGYSVSREKKESFPLTVTSAQKNPTAFYLCASKVQSTNEKLFFGSGTQLSVL.

The chain has TRBV9 and TRBJ2-3; TRBD1 agrees at 7 bases. This CDR3 spans 16 amino acids. The ends lost 4 bases at V and 0 bases at J; junction bases unmatched: 8. The germline V gene has CDR1 SGDLS and CDR2 YYNGEE. The CDR3 here is CASSFHPGQSTDTQYF. The DNA for the CDR3 is TGTGCCAGCAGCTTCCACCCGGGACAGAGCACAGATACGCAGTATTTT.

The rearrangement links TRBV14 to TRBJ1-4; D gene unclear. The germline gives CDR1 SGHDN, CDR2 FVKESK. Trimming cost V 1 base and J 8 bases, with 8 bases left between them. The CDR3 is made up of 13 amino acids. The CDR3 is CASSQVGSEKLFF. CDR3 nucleotide sequence: TGTGCCAGCAGCCAAGTAGGAAGCGAAAAACTGTTTTTT.

The chain is built from TRBV6-5 and TRBJ2-7; TRBD1 might be the D (7 bases). The J call could be wrong; TRBJ2-5 is a better fit for the DNA end. The CDR3 length is 16 residues. Germline V gives CDR1 MNHEY, CDR2 SVGAGI. CDR3 bases: TGTGCCAGCAGTTACTCGCGGACAGGTGGGGGGGAGACCCAGTACTTC. It is translated as CASSYSRTGGGETQYF.

The chain combines TRBV7-9 with TRBJ1-2; D not resolved. V was cut by 1 base and J by 9 bases, with 15 bases left in between. Germline CDR1 reads SEHNR; CDR2 reads FQNEAQ (reference sequence). The CDR3 covers 14 residues. The CDR3 loop reads CASSLDGVGYSYTF. CDR3 nucleotides: TGTGCCAGCAGCTTAGATGGTGTTGGTTATAGCTACACCTTC.

V and J are TRBV7-9 and TRBJ2-3, with 7 bases aligning to TRBD2. Looked up from germline, CDR1 is SEHNR and CDR2 is FQNEAQ (reference sequence). The CDR3 is made up of 14 amino acids. Unmatched junction bases numbered 6, after V lost 5 bases and J lost 4 bases. CDR3 loop: CASSGAGLPDTQYF. The CDR3 DNA sequence: TGTGCCAGCAGCGGAGCGGGATTGCCAGATACGCAGTATTTT.

The chain is built from TRBV12-3 or TRBV12-4 and TRBJ2-7; 8 bases are a match to TRBD1. The CDR3 consists of 15 residues. V lost 5 bases and J lost 4; bases outside the gene matches: 10. This CDR3 reads CASSLGQGGMYEQYF. CDR3 DNA sequence: TGTGCCAGCAGTCTCGGACAGGGTGGAATGTACGAGCAGTACTTC.

The V and J genes are TRBV29-1 and TRBJ2-3, with no clear D. V was pared by 6 bases and J by 2 bases, with 6 bases between. CDR3 length equals 11 residues. Germline CDR1 is SQVTM and CDR2 is ANQGSEA. The DNA of the CDR3 is TGCAGCGTCAAGGACACAGATACGCAGTATTTT. Translating gives CSVKDTDTQYF.

In this sample, this clonotype turned up a few times. The J gene is TRBJ1-4, the V gene TRBV6-6; D remains unclear. This CDR3 spans 12 amino acids. Trimming took 7 bases from V and 8 from J, leaving 11 bases between them. Germline values: CDR1 MNHNY, CDR2 SVGAGI (reference sequence). The CDR3 nucleotides read TGTGCCAGCACGATCTGGAGGGAAAAACTGTTTTTT. It codes for CASTIWREKLFF.

The chain carries TRBV20-1 and TRBJ2-1; TRBD2 matches at 13 bases. CDR3 size: 16 residues. Germline V lookup: CDR1 DFQATT, CDR2 SNEGSKA (reference sequence). Losses at the gene ends were 6 bases for V and 7 bases for J; bases not matched to a gene: 12. The CDR3 region is CSAQGLAGNEGNEQFF. CDR3 DNA: TGCAGTGCCCAGGGACTAGCGGGAAATGAGGGGAATGAGCAGTTCTTC.

V and J are TRBV5-1 and TRBJ2-3; 7 bases line up with TRBD1. Looked up from germline, CDR1 is SGHRS and CDR2 is YFSETQ. CDR3 length: 15 residues. V was clipped by 2 bases and J by 6 bases; unmatched bases: 9. The CDR3 loop reads CASSFNTGVGDTQYF. CDR3 nucleotides: TGCGCCAGCAGCTTCAACACAGGGGTAGGCGATACGCAGTATTTT. The full variable domain, with the rest looked up from reference TRBV5-1 and TRBJ2-3, is KAGVTQTPRYLIKTRGQQVTLSCSPISGHRSVSWYQQTPGQGLQFLFEYFSETQRNKGNFPGRFSGRQFSNSRSEMNVSTLELGDSALYLCASSFNTGVGDTQYFGPGTRLTVL.

This clonotype occurred once. This chain connects TRBV29-1 to TRBJ1-2; D not resolved. Germline loops: CDR1 SQVTM, CDR2 ANQGSEA. Trimming shortened V by 6 bases and J by 7 bases, and 9 bases separated the two germline ends. This CDR3 is built from 10 residues. The CDR3 loop reads CSVVERGYTF. The CDR3 region has the DNA TGCAGCGTGGTAGAGCGTGGCTACACCTTC.

The chain has TRBV6-2 or TRBV6-3 and TRBJ2-1; possible D gene TRBD2, 6 bases. This CDR3 has 16 residues. V was clipped by 5 bases and J by 5 bases, with 19 bases between them. CDR1 is MNHEY, CDR2 SVGEGT, per germline. CDR3 loop: CASSPQTRRKDNEQFF. The DNA of the CDR3 is TGTGCCAGCAGTCCCCAGACTAGGAGGAAGGACAATGAGCAGTTCTTC.

The V and J genes are TRBV20-1 and TRBJ1-1, with D tentatively TRBD1 (5 bases). The CDR3 has 15 amino acids. Germline V gene lookup returns CDR1 DFQATT and CDR2 SNEGSKA (reference sequence). V dropped 2 bases and J dropped 2 bases, with 15 bases sitting between them. The CDR3 region is CSARLLGTANTEAFF. DNA of the CDR3: TGCAGTGCTAGACTACTCGGGACGGCAAACACTGAAGCTTTCTTT.

This clonotype has more than one count but fewer than ten. The rearrangement joins TRBV5-1 to TRBJ2-5; 13 bases line up with TRBD2. The CDR3 sequence is 15 residues long. After removal of 3 bases from V and 5 bases from J, the junction contained 4 bases not matched to a gene. The V gene's germline CDR1 is SGHRS and CDR2 YFSETQ. In DNA form, the CDR3 reads TGCGCCAGCAGCTCGACTAGCGGGAGGTCGGAGACCCAGTACTTC. Translated: CASSSTSGRSETQYF.

The chain is built from TRBV4-3 and TRBJ2-4; perhaps TRBD1 as D (6 bases). This CDR3 comprises 14 residues. The V end lost 1 base, the J end lost 13 bases, and 17 bases lay between the germline ends. The germline V gene has CDR1 LGHNA and CDR2 YSLEER. The CDR3 DNA reads as TGCGCCAGCAGCCAAGGGGACACGACTTTTGGGCAGTACTTC. It encodes CASSQGDTTFGQYF.

The V call is TRBV7-8, the J call TRBJ1-2; D remains unclear. Trimming took 0 bases from V and 0 from J, leaving 5 bases between them. This CDR3 contains 14 residues. In germline, CDR1 is SGHVS, CDR2 FQNEAQ. This CDR3 reads CASSLARTNYGYTF. In DNA, the CDR3 is TGTGCCAGCAGCTTAGCGAGGACTAACTATGGCTACACCTTC.

As DNA, the CDR3 is TGCGCCAGCAGCTCACAGACAGGTACCTACGAGCAGTACTTC. Encoded protein: CASSSQTGTYEQYF. The J gene is TRBJ2-5, the V gene TRBV5-1, with D possibly TRBD1 on 6 matching bases. Near its end, the DNA agrees better with TRBJ2-7, so the J call may be wrong. CDR1 SGHRS and CDR2 YFSETQ come from the germline V gene. The CDR3 contains 14 residues.

This chain connects TRBV7-9 to TRBJ1-2; D call uncertain. This CDR3 region has 12 residues. V lost 11 bases, J lost 0 bases, and 10 bases lay in between. Germline values: CDR1 SEHNR, CDR2 FQNEAQ (reference sequence). Here the CDR3 reads CAVHYANYGYTF. CDR3 DNA sequence: TGTGCCGTTCATTATGCTAACTATGGCTACACCTTC.